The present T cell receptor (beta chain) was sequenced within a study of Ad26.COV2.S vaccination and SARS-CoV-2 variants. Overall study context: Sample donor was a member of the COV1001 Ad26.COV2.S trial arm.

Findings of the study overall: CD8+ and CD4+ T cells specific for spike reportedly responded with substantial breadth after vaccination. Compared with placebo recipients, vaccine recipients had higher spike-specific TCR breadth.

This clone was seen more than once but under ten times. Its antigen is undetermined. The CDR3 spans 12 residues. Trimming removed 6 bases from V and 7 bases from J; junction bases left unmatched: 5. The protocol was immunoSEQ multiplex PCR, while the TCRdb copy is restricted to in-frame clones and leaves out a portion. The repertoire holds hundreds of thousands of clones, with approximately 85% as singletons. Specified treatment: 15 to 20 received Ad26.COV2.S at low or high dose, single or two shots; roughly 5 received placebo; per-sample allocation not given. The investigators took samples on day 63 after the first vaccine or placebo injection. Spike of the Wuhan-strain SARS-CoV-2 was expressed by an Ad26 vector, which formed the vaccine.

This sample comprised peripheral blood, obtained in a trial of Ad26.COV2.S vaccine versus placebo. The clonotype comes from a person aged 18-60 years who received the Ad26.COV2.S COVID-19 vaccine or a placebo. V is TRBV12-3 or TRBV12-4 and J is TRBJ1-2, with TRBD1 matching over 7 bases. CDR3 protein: CASSHRGFGYTF. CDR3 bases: TGTGCCAGCAGCCACAGGGGTTTTGGCTACACCTTC.